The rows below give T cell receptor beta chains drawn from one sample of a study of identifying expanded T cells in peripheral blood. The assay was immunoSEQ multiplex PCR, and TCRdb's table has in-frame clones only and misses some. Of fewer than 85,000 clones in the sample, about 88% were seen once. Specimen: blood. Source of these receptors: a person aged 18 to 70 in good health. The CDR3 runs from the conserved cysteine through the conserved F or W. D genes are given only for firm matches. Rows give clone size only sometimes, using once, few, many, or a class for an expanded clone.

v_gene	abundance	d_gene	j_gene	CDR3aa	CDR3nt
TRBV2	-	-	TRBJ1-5	CASRFSTNQPQHF	TGTGCCAGCAGGTTCAGTACAAATCAGCCCCAGCATTTT
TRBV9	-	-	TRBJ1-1	CASSVGGRTEAFF	TGTGCCAGCAGCGTGGGGGGGAGAACTGAAGCTTTCTTT
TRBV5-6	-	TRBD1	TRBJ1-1	CASSEGAKGTEAFF	TGTGCCAGCAGTGAGGGGGCAAAGGGCACTGAAGCTTTCTTT
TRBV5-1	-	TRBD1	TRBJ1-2	CASSPTGEGYTF	TGCGCCAGCAGCCCGACAGGGGAGGGCTACACCTTC
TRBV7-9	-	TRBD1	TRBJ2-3	CASSPEARGRSDTQYF	TGTGCCAGCAGCCCAGAGGCCAGGGGGCGTTCAGATACGCAGTATTTT
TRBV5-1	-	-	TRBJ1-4	CASSFDKGNEKLFF	TGCGCCAGCAGCTTCGACAAGGGGAATGAAAAACTGTTTTTT
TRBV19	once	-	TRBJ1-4	CASSIRQNEKLFF	TGTGCCAGTAGTATCCGACAGAATGAAAAACTGTTTTTT
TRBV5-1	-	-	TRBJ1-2	CASSLGGLGNYGYTF	TGCGCCAGCAGCTTGGGCGGGCTCGGAAACTATGGCTACACCTTC
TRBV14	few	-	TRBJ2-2	CASSQVGRAVTGELFF	TGTGCCAGCAGCCAAGTTGGGCGGGCGGTCACCGGGGAGCTGTTTTTT
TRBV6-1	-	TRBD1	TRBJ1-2	CASSERQGAQPNYGYTF	TGTGCCAGCAGTGAAAGGCAGGGGGCGCAGCCTAACTATGGCTACACCTTC